The present T cell receptor beta chain was sequenced within a study of shared clonotypes between healthy human individuals. This CDR3 comprises 13 residues. V was pared by 6 bases and J by 4 bases, with 12 bases between. CDR1 is MDHEN, CDR2 SYDVKM, per germline. The method was immunoSEQ multiplex PCR; TCRdb's version includes in-frame clones alone and lacks a portion of them. The sample includes roughly 2 million clones, approximately 96% of them seen just once. The V and J genes are TRBV28 and TRBJ1-2; D is perhaps TRBD1 (5 bases). Input material: naive CD4+ T cells sorted from blood. Indicated subset: CD45RA+ positively selected. The TCR originated in a man aged 18 to 29 in good health. In DNA form, the CDR3 reads TGTGCCAGCAGCTCCGGGACCTTCTATGGCTACACCTTC. It translates to CASSSGTFYGYTF.